This T cell receptor beta chain stems from a study of regulatory T cells in long-lasting Graves disease. General study results and limits: Gene preferences differed: TRBV28, TRBJ1-2, TRBJ2-5 in persistent cases.

This clonotype came up a few times. Its antigen is still unknown. The time point was: persistent/refractory GD, antithyroid drugs over 5 years with positive TRAb. Isolated PBMC RNA provided the starting material for the TCR library. Relying on iRepertoire HTBI primers and Arm-PCR of CDR3 regions, the team built TCR beta libraries. TCRdb analysed the multiplex PCR reads with MiXCR anew, one entry per CDR3 protein. The repertoire includes about 290,000 distinct CDR3 sequences, around 23% of them detected once, and about 61% sits in the top ten. The CDR3 loop spans 12 amino acids. From germline, CDR1 is GTSNPN and CDR2 SVGIG (reference sequence). V lost 0 bases and J 5 bases, leaving 7 bases between the germline ends.

The J gene is TRBJ2-5, the V gene TRBV30, with D unresolved. Material: peripheral blood mononuclear cells (PBMCs), obtained when the disease was refractory, from a patient treated with antithyroid drugs. The clonotype comes from a female donor with Graves disease. The CDR3 DNA reads as TGTGCCTGGAGTGTTCGTGCGGAGACCCAGTACTTC. This gives the protein CAWSVRAETQYF.